These 8 T cell receptor beta chains share one sample of origin, sequenced in a study of Ad26.COV2.S vaccination and SARS-CoV-2 variants. Treatment specified: roughly 20 received Ad26.COV2.S at low or high dose, single or two shots; five or six received placebo; per-sample allocation not given. After the first vaccine or placebo injection, samples were drawn on day 63. Using immunoSEQ multiplex PCR, the repertoire was profiled, and TCRdb retains in-frame clones only, with some absent. The sample includes around 450,000 clones, about nine tenths seen only once; the top ten take 1.5% to 2%. The sequences come from peripheral blood, collected in a trial of Ad26.COV2.S vaccine versus placebo. The receptor source for this set is a person between 18 and 65 years old who received the Ad26.COV2.S COVID-19 vaccine or a placebo.

The chain employs TRBV5-8 and TRBJ2-3; the D is unclear. CDR1 is SGHTS and CDR2 is YDEGEE in the germline V gene. CDR3 length: 13 residues. V lost 1 base, J lost 4 bases, and 7 bases lay in between. The DNA for the CDR3 is TGTGCCAGCAGCTTGCAGTACGCAGATACGCAGTATTTT. As protein: CASSLQYADTQYF.

The rearrangement links TRBV7-2 to TRBJ2-1, with D possibly matching TRBD1 (5 bases). CDR3 length equals 12 residues. Per the germline V gene, CDR1 is SGHTA and CDR2 is FQGNSA. Between the trimmed V and J ends, which lost 7 bases and 14 bases, there was a span of 18 bases. DNA for the CDR3: TGTGCCAGCACACAAAATAGGGGCCGTGAGTTCTTC. Translation gives CASTQNRGREFF.

The rearrangement joins TRBV19 to TRBJ2-5; D may be TRBD1 (6 bases). Trimming left V 5 bases short and J 2 bases short, with 18 bases between. CDR3 length: 16 amino acids. The germline V gene has CDR1 LNHDA and CDR2 SQIVND (reference sequence). The CDR3 here is CASSSQKPGQQETQYF. CDR3 nucleotides: TGTGCCAGTAGTTCTCAGAAACCGGGACAACAAGAGACCCAGTACTTC.

This clone was observed a single time. The conserved phenylalanine or tryptophan normally closing the CDR3 is absent here, so this likely arose from a read error. The DNA is left out, because the CDR3 cannot be placed on it with certainty; the CDR3 is given as TCRdb lists it. The rearrangement uses TRBV2 and TRBJ2-7; the D call TRBD1 from the table was never checked on the DNA. Counting both end residues, the CDR3 totals 12 amino acids. Germline loops: CDR1 SNHLY, CDR2 FYNNEI. The CDR3 loop reads CASNSFPGQFLR.

The V call is TRBV6-5, the J call TRBJ2-7; perhaps TRBD1 as D (6 bases). V was trimmed by 8 bases and J by 2 bases, leaving 13 bases between them. In germline, CDR1 is MNHEY, CDR2 SVGAGI. This CDR3 region has 13 residues. CDR3: CASGNTGTYEQYF. In DNA, the CDR3 is TGTGCCAGCGGGAACACAGGGACCTACGAGCAGTACTTC.

The chain carries TRBV3-1 (or the pseudogene TRBV3-2) and TRBJ2-7; 9 bases map to TRBD2. The junction had 12 bases not matched to a gene; V was cut back by 4 bases and J by 5 bases. Germline V lookup: CDR1 LGHDT, CDR2 YNNKEL (reference sequence). CDR3 length equals 16 residues. The CDR3 DNA reads TGTGCCAGCAGCCGCCGCGTCGGGACTAGCCTTAACGAGCAGTACTTC. This encodes CASSRRVGTSLNEQYF.

This rearrangement joins TRBV27 to TRBJ1-1; D unresolved. With 3 bases removed from V and 11 bases from J, the gap between germline ends came to 13 bases. Germline V gene lookup returns CDR1 MNHEY and CDR2 SMNVEV (reference sequence). The CDR3 is made up of 12 amino acids. CDR3 DNA: TGTGCCAGCAGTTTCCGAGGGATGAAGGCTTTCTTT. Its translation is CASSFRGMKAFF.

This chain connects TRBV3-1 (or the pseudogene TRBV3-2) to TRBJ1-4, with D unresolved. V lost 1 base, J lost 14 bases, and 17 bases lay in between. The length of the CDR3 is 14 residues. Germline CDR1 is LGHDT and CDR2 is YNNKEL (reference sequence). CDR3 in DNA: TGTGCCAGCAGCCAAGGTAACCAGGTTCCCCGGCTGTTTTTT. Encoded protein: CASSQGNQVPRLFF.